These T cell receptor beta chains were read from a single sample in a study of T cell responses to AZD1222 COVID-19 vaccine. Generated by immunoSEQ multiplex PCR, the TCRdb table keeps only in-frame clones and is missing some. The table has around 50,000 clones, approximately 84% seen once; the top ten hold approximately 16%. The sample consisted of peripheral blood, taken on day 0 of AZD1222 vaccination. Receptor source: an adult in good health. The CDR3 runs from the conserved cysteine through the conserved F or W. The D gene is left open where the match is weak. Part of the rows lack a size; the others show once, few, many or a class for expanded clones.

d_gene | j_gene | abundance | v_gene | CDR3nt | CDR3aa
TRBD1 | TRBJ1-2 | medium-sized | TRBV2 | TGTGCCAGCGGGGTGACAGGGGGCTTGTCTGGCTACACCTTC | CASGVTGGLSGYTF
NA | TRBJ1-6 | NA | TRBV7-9 | TGTGCCAGCAGCCCCATCGGAGATTCACCCCTCCACTTT | CASSPIGDSPLHF
NA | TRBJ1-4 | NA | TRBV6-5 | TGTGCCAGCTGTCCAGGGTGGGGTGAAAAACTGTTTTTT | CASCPGWGEKLFF
NA | TRBJ1-2 | NA | TRBV28 | TGTGCCAGCAGTTTGGGGTCATATGGCTACACCTTC | CASSLGSYGYTF
TRBD2 | TRBJ2-1 | NA | TRBV6-1 | TGTGCCAGCAGTGAAGCCCAGGCGGGAGGGCCGCTCAGGTTGCTCAATGAGCAGTTCTTC | CASSEAQAGGPLRLLNEQFF
NA | TRBJ1-3 | NA | TRBV11-2 | TGTGCCAGCAGCTTAAGGGGTAGAAACACCATATATTTT | CASSLRGRNTIYF
TRBD1 | TRBJ2-5 | NA | TRBV24-1 | TGTGCCACCAGTGATTTACAGGGGGTGGGAGAGACCCAGTACTTC | CATSDLQGVGETQYF
TRBD1 | TRBJ1-5 | NA | TRBV19 | TGTGCCAGTAGTTCAGGGACAGGGGGAAGCTCCTATCAGCCCCAGCATTTT | CASSSGTGGSSYQPQHF
NA | TRBJ2-2 | NA | TRBV18 | TGTGCCAGCTCACCGAGGTCGGGAGTTGGTACCGGGGAGCTGTTTTTT | CASSPRSGVGTGELFF
NA | TRBJ2-7 | NA | TRBV2 | TGTGCCAGCACGAGTACGGGAGTGGTGAACGAGCAGTACTTC | CASTSTGVVNEQYF
NA | TRBJ2-5 | once | TRBV19 | TGTGCCAGTAGTATCCCTGGACGCCCCTCGTACTTC | CASSIPGRPSYF
TRBD2 | TRBJ2-2 | NA | TRBV28 | TGTGCCAGCAGTCCCACCCGACTAGCGGGGGTGACCGGGGAGCTGTTTTTT | CASSPTRLAGVTGELFF
NA | TRBJ1-5 | NA | TRBV6-2/TRBV6-3 | TGTGCCAGCAGTTACTCCCCCGAGACGGAACCCTATAGCAATCAGCCCCAGCATTTT | CASSYSPETEPYSNQPQHF
NA | TRBJ1-6 | NA | TRBV6-6 | TGTGCCAGCAGTTCCCAGGGAGTACGGGATTCACCCCTCCACTTT | CASSSQGVRDSPLHF
TRBD1 | TRBJ1-2 | NA | TRBV2 | TGTGCCAGCAAGACAGGGCCTGGGGACTATGGCTACACCTTC | CASKTGPGDYGYTF
TRBD2 | TRBJ2-1 | NA | TRBV7-6 | TGTGCCAGCGCTGAGGGTAGCGGGAGGTCCCGACTATACAATGAGCAGTTCTTC | CASAEGSGRSRLYNEQFF
NA | TRBJ1-1 | NA | TRBV29-1 | TGCAGCGTTGTATCCCAAGGGCATGGCACTGAAGCTTTCTTT | CSVVSQGHGTEAFF
TRBD1 | TRBJ1-3 | NA | TRBV6-1 | TGTGCCAGCAGTGAATTTACAGGGGGCGGAAGGAGCTCTGGAAACACCATATATTTT | CASSEFTGGGRSSGNTIYF
NA | TRBJ2-7 | medium-sized | TRBV19 | TGTGCCAGTAGCGGCGGGACACTATACGAGCAGTACTTC | CASSGGTLYEQYF
TRBD1 | TRBJ1-1 | once | TRBV9 | TGTGCCAGCACCCGGGACAGGGGAACTGAAGCTTTCTTT | CASTRDRGTEAFF
NA | TRBJ1-4 | NA | TRBV21-1 | TGTGCCAGCAGCAAAGGAGTGGGGAAAGCAACTAATGAAAAACTGTTTTTT | CASSKGVGKATNEKLFF
TRBD1 | TRBJ1-5 | NA | TRBV5-1 | TGCGCCAGCAGCTTCGACGGGACAGGGGGTAGTCAGCCCCAGCATTTT | CASSFDGTGGSQPQHF
TRBD1 | TRBJ2-3 | NA | TRBV6-5 | TGTGCCAGCAGTACCGGACAGGGGAGGGCTACGCAGTATTTT | CASSTGQGRATQYF
NA | TRBJ2-3 | NA | TRBV18 | TGTGCCAGCTCACCCCCGATGGGGGCGGACACAGATACGCAGTATTTT | CASSPPMGADTDTQYF
NA | TRBJ2-1 | NA | TRBV28 | TGTGCCAGCAGGTTGTCCCGCAGCTCCTACAATGAGCAGTTCTTC | CASRLSRSSYNEQFF
TRBD1 | TRBJ2-7 | NA | TRBV7-9 | TGTGCCAGCAGCTGGGGCTCCGGGACAGGGACGCGCGAGCAGTACTTC | CASSWGSGTGTREQYF
NA | TRBJ1-2 | NA | TRBV15 | TGTGCCACCAGCAGAGATTCAGGCCACTACACCTTC | CATSRDSGHYTF
TRBD1 | TRBJ1-2 | NA | TRBV19 | TGTGCCAGTAGGCCATCGACAGGGATCGGCTACACCTTC | CASRPSTGIGYTF
TRBD2 | TRBJ2-2 | once | TRBV29-1 | TGCAGCGTAGTATTCAGCGGGAGGGGGAACACCGGGGAGCTGTTTTTT | CSVVFSGRGNTGELFF
NA | TRBJ2-7 | medium-sized | TRBV4-3 | TGCGCCAGCAGCCAAGAGATGGATCCACCCACCTACGAGCAGTACTTC | CASSQEMDPPTYEQYF
NA | TRBJ1-1 | NA | TRBV25-1 | TGTGCCAGCAGGGAGGACAGCTTCACTGAAGCTTTCTTT | CASREDSFTEAFF
NA | TRBJ2-7 | few | TRBV27 | TGTGCCAGCAGTTTTCAGGGCTCGGACTACGAGCAGTACTTC | CASSFQGSDYEQYF
NA | TRBJ1-3 | NA | TRBV2 | TGTGCCAGCAGTGTACAAATCTTCTCTGGAAACACCATATATTTT | CASSVQIFSGNTIYF
NA | TRBJ1-1 | NA | TRBV5-8 | TGTGCCAGCAGCGGCGCGGGAGCGGGCTACTTGAACACTGAAGCTTTCTTT | CASSGAGAGYLNTEAFF
NA | TRBJ2-1 | NA | TRBV28 | TGTGCCAGCAGTTTATACGATGAGCAGTTCTTC | CASSLYDEQFF
NA | TRBJ2-1 | NA | TRBV23-1 | TGCGCCAGCAGTCAGAATGAGCAGTTCTTC | CASSQNEQFF
NA | TRBJ2-5 | once | TRBV27 | TGTGCCAGCAGTTTATCCCATCAAGAGACCCAGTACTTC | CASSLSHQETQYF
TRBD1 | TRBJ1-1 | NA | TRBV27 | TGTGCCAGCAGTTCCCTGGGGACAGGGGAGGCTGAAGCTTTCTTT | CASSSLGTGEAEAFF
NA | TRBJ2-3 | NA | TRBV3-1/TRBV3-2 | TGTGCCAGCAGCCGTGTCCTTGGGGCAGATACGCAGTATTTT | CASSRVLGADTQYF
NA | TRBJ2-2 | NA | TRBV28 | TGTGCCAGCATCCGCCGGAGCGGGCTTTGGCAGGCGGGGACCGGGGAGCTGTTTTTT | CASIRRSGLWQAGTGELFF
NA | TRBJ1-5 | NA | TRBV6-2/TRBV6-3 | TGTGCCAGCAGCCTCGACAGGTTTCATCAGCCCCAGCATTTT | CASSLDRFHQPQHF
TRBD1 | TRBJ2-7 | NA | TRBV4-2 | TGTGCCAGCAGCCAAGACAGGGGGCCCTCCTACGAGCAGTACTTC | CASSQDRGPSYEQYF
NA | TRBJ1-5 | NA | TRBV27 | TGTGCCAGCAGTTTGGCGGGGAGCAATCAGCCCCAGCATTTT | CASSLAGSNQPQHF
NA | TRBJ2-2 | NA | TRBV4-2 | TGTGCCAGCAGCCTCCTTCCCGGGCAGGTGAACACCGGGGAGCTGTTTTTT | CASSLLPGQVNTGELFF
NA | TRBJ1-1 | NA | TRBV27 | TGTGCCAGCGGAAAGGTGAACACTGAAGCTTTCTTT | CASGKVNTEAFF
NA | TRBJ1-2 | once | TRBV30 | TGTGCCTGGAGGGTCAGGGGCCCCTATGGCTACACCTTC | CAWRVRGPYGYTF
TRBD1 | TRBJ2-1 | NA | TRBV29-1 | TGCAGCGTCCCGGCCGGGACAGGGGTGGGCAATGAGCAGTTCTTC | CSVPAGTGVGNEQFF
NA | TRBJ1-4 | NA | TRBV13 | TGTGCCAGCAGCTTATCAGGGAGAGATGAAAAACTGTTTTTT | CASSLSGRDEKLFF
NA | TRBJ1-6 | NA | TRBV5-4 | TGTGCCAGCAGCCTAGGCACGACAGGTCTACTCGGGAGCCCTTCACCCCTCCACTTT | CASSLGTTGLLGSPSPLHF
NA | TRBJ1-1 | NA | TRBV5-8 | TGTGCCAGCAGCCTAGTCCCGGTAGCGCCGTCTGCTGAAGCTTTCTTT | CASSLVPVAPSAEAFF
NA | TRBJ1-3 | NA | TRBV15 | TGTGCCACCAGCACCCCCTCACGGACTGGAAACACCATATATTTT | CATSTPSRTGNTIYF
NA | TRBJ2-7 | once | TRBV6-5 | TGTGCCAGCAGTCTAGGGGCCCCCTACGAGCAGTACTTC | CASSLGAPYEQYF
NA | TRBJ2-1 | NA | TRBV6-5 | TGTGCCAGCAGCTACGCTCCGACACTTAGTAATGAGCAGTTCTTC | CASSYAPTLSNEQFF
NA | TRBJ2-1 | NA | TRBV24-1 | TGTGCCACCGAAAAGTTCAATGAGCAGTTCTTC | CATEKFNEQFF
TRBD2 | TRBJ2-1 | NA | TRBV7-2 | TGTGCCAGCAGCTCCAGCGGGGGTTCCTACAATGAGCAGTTCTTC | CASSSSGGSYNEQFF